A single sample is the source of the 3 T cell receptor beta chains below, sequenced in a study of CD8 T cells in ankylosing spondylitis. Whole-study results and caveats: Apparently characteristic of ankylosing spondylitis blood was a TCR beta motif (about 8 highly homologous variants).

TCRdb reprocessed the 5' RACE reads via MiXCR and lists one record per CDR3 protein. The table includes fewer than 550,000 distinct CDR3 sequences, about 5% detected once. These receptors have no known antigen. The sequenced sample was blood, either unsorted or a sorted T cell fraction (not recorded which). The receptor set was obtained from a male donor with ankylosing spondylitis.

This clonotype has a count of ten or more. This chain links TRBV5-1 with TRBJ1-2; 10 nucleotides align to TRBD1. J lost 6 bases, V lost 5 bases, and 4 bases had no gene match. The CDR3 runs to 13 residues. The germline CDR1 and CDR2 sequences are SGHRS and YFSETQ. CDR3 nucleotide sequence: TGCGCCAGCAGATCCGGGACAGGGGATGGCTACACCTTC. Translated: CASRSGTGDGYTF.

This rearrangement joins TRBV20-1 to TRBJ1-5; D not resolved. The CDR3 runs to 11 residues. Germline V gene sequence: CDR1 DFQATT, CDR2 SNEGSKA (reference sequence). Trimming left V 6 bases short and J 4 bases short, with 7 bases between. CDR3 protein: CSAQENQPQHF. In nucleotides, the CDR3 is TGCAGTGCGCAGGAGAATCAGCCCCAGCATTTT.

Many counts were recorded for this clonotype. The CDR3 protein is CASSYSYGTGNTIYF. The DNA for the CDR3 is TGTGCCAGCAGTTACTCCTACGGGACTGGAAACACCATATATTTT. The V call is TRBV6-5, the J call TRBJ1-3, with D hard to call. Trimming shortened V by 0 bases and J by 2 bases, and 8 bases separated the two germline ends. Germline V gene sequence: CDR1 MNHEY, CDR2 SVGAGI. The CDR3 has 15 residues.